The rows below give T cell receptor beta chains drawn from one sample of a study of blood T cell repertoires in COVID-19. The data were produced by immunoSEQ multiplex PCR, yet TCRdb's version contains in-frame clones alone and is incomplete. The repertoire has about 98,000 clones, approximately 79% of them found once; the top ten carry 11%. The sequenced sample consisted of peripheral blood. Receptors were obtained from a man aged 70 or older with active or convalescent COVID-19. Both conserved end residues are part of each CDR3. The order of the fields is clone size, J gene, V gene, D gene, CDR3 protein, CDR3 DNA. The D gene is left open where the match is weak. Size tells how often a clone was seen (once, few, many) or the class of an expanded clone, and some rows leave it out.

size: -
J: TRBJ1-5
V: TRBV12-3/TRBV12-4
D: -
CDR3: CASTYHSNQPQHF
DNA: TGTGCCAGCACCTACCATAGCAATCAGCCCCAGCATTTT

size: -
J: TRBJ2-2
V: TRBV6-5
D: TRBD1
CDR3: CASRKQGVNTGELFF
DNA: TGTGCCAGCAGAAAACAGGGGGTGAACACCGGGGAGCTGTTTTTT

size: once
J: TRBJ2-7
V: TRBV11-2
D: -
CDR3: CASSHGQSYEQYF
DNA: TGTGCCAGCAGCCATGGACAGTCCTACGAGCAGTACTTC

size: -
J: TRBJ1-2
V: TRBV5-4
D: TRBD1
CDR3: CASSSKQGDYGYTF
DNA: TGTGCCAGCAGCTCTAAACAGGGGGACTATGGCTACACCTTC

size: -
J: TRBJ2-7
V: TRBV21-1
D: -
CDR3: CASSNGGLPRSYEQYF
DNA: TGTGCCAGCAGCAATGGGGGACTCCCTAGGTCCTACGAGCAGTACTTC

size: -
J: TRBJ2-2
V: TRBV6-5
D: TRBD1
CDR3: CASIQGTDLTGELFF
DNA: TGTGCCAGCATTCAGGGGACAGACCTCACCGGGGAGCTGTTTTTT

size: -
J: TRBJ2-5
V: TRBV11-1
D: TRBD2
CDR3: CASSELAGEFSETQYF
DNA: TGTGCCAGCAGCGAACTAGCGGGCGAATTTTCAGAGACCCAGTACTTC

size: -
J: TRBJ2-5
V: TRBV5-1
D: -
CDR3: CASSLAFQETQYF
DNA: TGCGCCAGCAGCTTGGCTTTCCAAGAGACCCAGTACTTC

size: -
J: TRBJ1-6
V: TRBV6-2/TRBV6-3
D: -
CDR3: CASSQGTYNSPLHF
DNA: TGTGCCAGCAGTCAGGGGACCTATAATTCACCCCTCCACTTT

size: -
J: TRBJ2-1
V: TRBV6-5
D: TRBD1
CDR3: CASTPGQGSYNEQFF
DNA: TGTGCCAGCACTCCCGGACAGGGTTCCTACAATGAGCAGTTCTTC

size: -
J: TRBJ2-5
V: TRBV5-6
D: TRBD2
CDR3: CASSSGLGETQYF
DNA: TGTGCCAGCAGCTCTGGACTAGGAGAGACCCAGTACTTC

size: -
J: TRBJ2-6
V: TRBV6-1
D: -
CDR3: CASSETGSGANVLTF
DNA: TGTGCCAGCAGTGAAACGGGCTCTGGGGCCAACGTCCTGACTTTC

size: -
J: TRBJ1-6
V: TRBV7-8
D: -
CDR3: CASSRGQTYNSPLHF
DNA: TGTGCCAGCAGCCGTGGACAGACATATAATTCACCCCTCCACTTT

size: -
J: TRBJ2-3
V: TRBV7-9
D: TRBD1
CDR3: CASSPHLTGASTDTQYF
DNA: TGTGCCAGCAGTCCACACTTGACAGGGGCAAGCACAGATACGCAGTATTTT

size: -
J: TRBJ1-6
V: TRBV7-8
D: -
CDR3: CASSARQDYNSPLHF
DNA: TGTGCCAGCAGCGCCCGACAGGATTATAATTCACCCCTCCACTTT

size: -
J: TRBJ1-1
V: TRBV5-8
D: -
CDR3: CASSLPGSFFGEAFF
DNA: TGTGCCAGCAGCCTGCCAGGGTCCTTTTTTGGTGAAGCTTTCTTT

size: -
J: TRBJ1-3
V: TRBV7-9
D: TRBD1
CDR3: CASSPGQGPGTIYF
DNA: TGTGCCAGCAGCCCAGGACAGGGCCCCGGGACCATATATTTT

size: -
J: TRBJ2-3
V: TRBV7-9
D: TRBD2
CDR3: CASRRGGGTDTQYF
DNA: TGTGCCAGCAGGCGCGGGGGGGGCACAGATACGCAGTATTTT

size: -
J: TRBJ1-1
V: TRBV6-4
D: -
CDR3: CASRRGAFF
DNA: TGTGCCAGCAGGCGGGGAGCTTTCTTT

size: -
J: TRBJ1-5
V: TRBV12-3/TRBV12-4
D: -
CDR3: CASRGANQPQHF
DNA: TGTGCCAGTCGGGGGGCAAATCAGCCCCAGCATTTT

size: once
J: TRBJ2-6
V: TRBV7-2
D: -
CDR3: CASSLRPAGSGANVLTF
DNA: TGTGCCAGCAGCTTACGTCCGGCGGGCTCTGGGGCCAACGTCCTGACTTTC

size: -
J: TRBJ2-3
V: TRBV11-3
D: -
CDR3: CASSLRPGIGTDTQYF
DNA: TGTGCCAGCAGCTTACGTCCAGGCATAGGTACAGATACGCAGTATTTT

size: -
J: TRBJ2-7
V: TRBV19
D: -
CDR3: CASLSQGSEQYF
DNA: TGTGCCAGCCTGAGCCAGGGTTCCGAGCAGTACTTC

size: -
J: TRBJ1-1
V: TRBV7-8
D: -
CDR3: CASSSMNTEAFF
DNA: TGTGCGAGTAGCAGCATGAACACTGAAGCTTTCTTT

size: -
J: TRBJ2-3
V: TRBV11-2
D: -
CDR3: CASSLGGQGSQYF
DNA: TGTGCCAGCAGCTTAGGGGGCCAGGGTTCGCAGTATTTT

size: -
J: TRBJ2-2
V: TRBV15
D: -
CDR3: CATSRDFGELFF
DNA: TGTGCCACCAGCAGAGACTTCGGGGAGCTGTTTTTT

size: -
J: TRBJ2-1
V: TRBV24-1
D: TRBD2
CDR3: CATSASAGTSGQGSYNEQFF
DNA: TGTGCCACCAGTGCCAGCGCCGGGACTAGCGGCCAGGGGTCCTACAATGAGCAGTTCTTC

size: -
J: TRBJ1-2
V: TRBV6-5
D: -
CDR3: CATRSLGYTF
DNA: TGTGCCACCAGAAGCCTCGGCTACACCTTC

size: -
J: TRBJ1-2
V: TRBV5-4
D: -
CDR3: CASSFAPGDGYTF
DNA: TGTGCCAGCAGCTTTGCCCCGGGGGATGGCTACACCTTC

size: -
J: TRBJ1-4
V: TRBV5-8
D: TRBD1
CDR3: CASTKGGGGDEKLFF
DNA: TGTGCCAGCACCAAGGGTGGAGGGGGCGATGAAAAACTGTTTTTT

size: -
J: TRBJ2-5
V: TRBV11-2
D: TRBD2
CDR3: CASSSLAGGPSSQETQYF
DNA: TGTGCCAGCAGCTCCTTAGCGGGGGGCCCGTCATCCCAAGAGACCCAGTACTTC

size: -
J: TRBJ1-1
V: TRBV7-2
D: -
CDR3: CASSLVGGTNTEAFF
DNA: TGTGCCAGCAGCTTAGTTGGGGGCACGAACACTGAAGCTTTCTTT

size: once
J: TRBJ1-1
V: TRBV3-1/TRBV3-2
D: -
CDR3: CASSRGQLEAFF
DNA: TGTGCCAGCAGCCGTGGACAGTTGGAAGCTTTCTTT

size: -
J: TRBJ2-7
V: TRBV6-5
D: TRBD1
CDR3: CASSQTGTGYEQYF
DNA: TGTGCCAGCAGTCAAACCGGGACAGGATACGAGCAGTACTTC

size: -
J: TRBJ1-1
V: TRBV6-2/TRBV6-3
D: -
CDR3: CASSYSRTEAFF
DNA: TGTGCCAGCAGTTACTCGAGAACGGAAGCTTTCTTT

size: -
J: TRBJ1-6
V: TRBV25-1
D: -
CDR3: CASTPRWGPDSPLHF
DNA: TGTGCCAGCACCCCCCGGTGGGGGCCGGATTCACCCCTCCACTTT

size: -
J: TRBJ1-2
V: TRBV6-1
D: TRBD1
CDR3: CASSDTGQGVYGYTF
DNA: TGTGCCAGCAGTGATACTGGACAGGGGGTCTATGGCTACACCTTC

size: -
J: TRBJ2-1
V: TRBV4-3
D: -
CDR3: CASSQDSSGPYNEQFF
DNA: TGCGCCAGCAGCCAAGATAGTAGCGGACCCTACAATGAGCAGTTCTTC

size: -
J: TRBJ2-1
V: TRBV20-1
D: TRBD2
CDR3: CSLWGGNEQFF
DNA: TGCAGTCTCTGGGGGGGCAATGAGCAGTTCTTC

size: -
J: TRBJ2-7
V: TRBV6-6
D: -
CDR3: CASTWTDYYEQYF
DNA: TGTGCCAGCACCTGGACAGATTACTACGAGCAGTACTTC

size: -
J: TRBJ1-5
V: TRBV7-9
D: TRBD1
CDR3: CASSLGHRGSQPQHF
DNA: TGTGCCAGCAGCTTAGGTCACAGGGGGAGTCAGCCCCAGCATTTT

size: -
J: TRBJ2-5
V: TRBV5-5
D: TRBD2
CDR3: CASSLGGGLLETQYF
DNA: TGTGCCAGCAGCTTAGGCGGGGGGCTCCTAGAGACCCAGTACTTC

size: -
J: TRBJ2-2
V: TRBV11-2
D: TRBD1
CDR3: CASSLRTGANTGELFF
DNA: TGTGCCAGCAGCTTGAGGACAGGGGCGAACACCGGGGAGCTGTTTTTT

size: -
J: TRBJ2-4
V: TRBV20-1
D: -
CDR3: CSALHRNIQYF
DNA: TGCAGTGCACTCCATAGAAACATTCAGTACTTC

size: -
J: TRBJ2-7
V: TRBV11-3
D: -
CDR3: CASSPGHSYEQYF
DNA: TGTGCCAGCAGCCCGGGTCATTCCTACGAGCAGTACTTC

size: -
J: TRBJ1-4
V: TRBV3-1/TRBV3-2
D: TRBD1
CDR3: CASSRYGTGTNEKLFF
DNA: TGTGCCAGCAGCCGGTATGGGACAGGGACTAATGAAAAACTGTTTTTT

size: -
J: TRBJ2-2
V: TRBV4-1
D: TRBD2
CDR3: CASSQERGLAIGELFF
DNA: TGCGCCAGCAGCCAAGAGAGGGGACTAGCGATCGGGGAGCTGTTTTTT